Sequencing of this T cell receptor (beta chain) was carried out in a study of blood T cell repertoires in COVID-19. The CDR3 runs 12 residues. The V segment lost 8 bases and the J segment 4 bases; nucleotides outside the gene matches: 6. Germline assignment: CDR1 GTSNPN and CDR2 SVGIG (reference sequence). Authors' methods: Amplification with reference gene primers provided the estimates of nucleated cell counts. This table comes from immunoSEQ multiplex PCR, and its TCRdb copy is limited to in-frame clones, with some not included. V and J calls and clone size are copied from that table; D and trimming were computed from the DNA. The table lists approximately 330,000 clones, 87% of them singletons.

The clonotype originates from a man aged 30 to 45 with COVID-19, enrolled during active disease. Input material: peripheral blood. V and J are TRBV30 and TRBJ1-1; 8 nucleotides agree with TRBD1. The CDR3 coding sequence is TGTGCCGGGGGACAGGCCCTCACTGAAGCTTTCTTT. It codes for CAGGQALTEAFF.